What follows are 29 T cell receptor beta chains derived from one specimen sequenced in a study of beta chain features in type 1 diabetes. The authors reverse transcribed all of the isolated RNA, so sequencing captured expressed TCRB transcripts. Using immunoSEQ multiplex PCR, the repertoire was profiled, and TCRdb retains in-frame clones only, with some absent. The sample has about 9,400 clones, 78% seen once. What was sequenced was Tregs from blood. The receptors come from a woman aged 18 to 35 in good health.

The chain recombines TRBV7-9 with TRBJ2-3; 7 bases line up with TRBD1. Losses at the gene ends were 2 bases for V and 2 bases for J; bases not matched to a gene: 13. This CDR3 has 18 residues. Germline V gives CDR1 SEHNR, CDR2 FQNEAQ (reference sequence). CDR3 coding DNA: TGTGCCAGCAGCTTACCAAGAATGGGACAGTTTCACACAGATACGCAGTATTTT. It specifies CASSLPRMGQFHTDTQYF.

This sequence joins TRBV5-1 and TRBJ2-2; a weak D match, TRBD1 (7 bases). CDR3 length: 16 amino acids. The germline V and J ends were trimmed by 3 bases and 4 bases, with 16 bases remaining between them. Germline CDR1 SGHRS, CDR2 YFSETQ. Written as DNA, the CDR3 is TGCGCCAGCAGCTATACAGGGGCGGGAAGCACCGGGGAGCTGTTTTTT. Amino acid sequence: CASSYTGAGSTGELFF.

This chain links TRBV7-2 with TRBJ2-1; D perhaps matches TRBD2 (6 bases). The CDR3 has 17 amino acids. Germline V gene sequence: CDR1 SGHTA, CDR2 FQGNSA. The V end lost 4 bases, the J end lost 0 bases, and 16 bases lay between the germline ends. The CDR3 is CASSWGTGLSSYNEQFF. The DNA of the CDR3 is TGTGCCAGCAGCTGGGGGACTGGGTTAAGCTCCTACAATGAGCAGTTCTTC. The full variable domain, rest sourced from reference TRBV7-2 and TRBJ2-1, is GAGVSQSPSNKVTEKGKDVELRCDPISGHTALYWYRQSLGQGLEFLIYFQGNSAPDKSGLPSDRFSAERTGGSVSTLTIQRTQQEDSAVYLCASSWGTGLSSYNEQFFGPGTRLTVL.

This clone has only a few counts. The chain uses TRBV30 and TRBJ1-1; 7 nucleotides align to TRBD1. The CDR3 totals 14 residues. CDR1 and CDR2 (germline): GTSNPN, SVGIG (reference sequence). With 2 bases clipped from V and 3 bases from J, the junction kept 6 bases outside the gene matches. This chain's CDR3 is CAWSPVQGHTEAFF. The CDR3 region has the DNA TGTGCCTGGAGTCCAGTACAGGGGCACACTGAAGCTTTCTTT.

The chain uses TRBV28 and TRBJ1-5, with 10 bases identical to TRBD1. The germline CDR1 and CDR2 sequences are MDHEN and SYDVKM. With V trimmed by 4 bases and J by 0 bases, 12 bases remained unmatched. The CDR3 length is 19 residues. CDR3 amino acids: CASSSSGQGTFHSNQPQHF. CDR3 coding DNA: TGTGCCAGCAGTTCCTCGGGACAGGGGACCTTCCATAGCAATCAGCCCCAGCATTTT.

Written as DNA, the CDR3 is TGTGCCAGCAGCTTAAGCGGGGGGAACTCCTACGAGCAGTACTTC. Translated: CASSLSGGNSYEQYF. This chain links TRBV7-3 with TRBJ2-7; 8 positions match TRBD2. After removal of 1 base from V and 0 bases from J, the junction contained 2 bases not matched to a gene. This CDR3 contains 15 residues. Looked up from germline, CDR1 is SGHTA and CDR2 is FQGTGA.

The chain recombines TRBV5-1 with TRBJ2-4, with D tentatively TRBD1 (5 bases). Germline CDR1 and CDR2: SGHRS and YFSETQ. Trimming cost V 3 bases and J 1 base, with 11 bases left between them. The CDR3 sequence is 15 residues long. For the CDR3, the DNA is TGCGCCAGCAGCTCTCAGGGAATGGCCAAAAACATTCAGTACTTC. Translating it yields CASSSQGMAKNIQYF.

This chain joins TRBV4-2 and TRBJ2-4; weak D call: TRBD2 (7 bases). This CDR3 has 19 residues. V lost 1 base and J lost 1, with 20 bases in between. The germline V gene encodes CDR1 LGHNA and CDR2 YNFKEQ. CDR3 DNA sequence: TGTGCCAGCAGCCAAGTCGTCCCGGGGGGCGCGGGGGCCAAAAACATTCAGTACTTC. Amino acid sequence: CASSQVVPGGAGAKNIQYF.

This clone was seen a handful of times. The rearrangement joins TRBV5-1 to TRBJ1-6, with TRBD1 matching 10 bases. The CDR3 extends over 14 amino acids. The V segment lost 4 bases and the J segment 7 bases; nucleotides outside the gene matches: 2. CDR1 and CDR2 from the germline V gene are SGHRS and YFSETQ. The CDR3 coding sequence is TGCGCCAGCAGCACGACAGGGGGCAATTCACCCCTCCACTTT. This encodes CASSTTGGNSPLHF.

The V and J genes are TRBV2 and TRBJ1-5, with D unclear. The V gene lost 6 bases and the J gene lost 8 bases, with 14 bases spanning the gap. Looked up from germline, CDR1 is SNHLY and CDR2 is FYNNEI. CDR3 size: 13 residues. CDR3 bases: TGTGCCAGCAGCTTTTTTGTCTCGGAGCCCCAGCATTTT. This sequence encodes CASSFFVSEPQHF.

The chain uses TRBV7-9 and TRBJ2-3; D perhaps matches TRBD1 (5 bases). This CDR3 comprises 16 residues. Germline CDR1 reads SEHNR; CDR2 reads FQNEAQ (reference sequence). Deletions cut 5 bases from V and 3 bases from J, with 18 bases between. CDR3 region: CASSEPGIRWTDTQYF. CDR3 bases: TGTGCCAGCAGCGAGCCAGGGATTCGATGGACAGATACGCAGTATTTT.

The chain links TRBV7-8 to TRBJ2-7; 10 positions match TRBD2. The CDR3 extends over 15 amino acids. The germline V gene encodes CDR1 SGHVS and CDR2 FQNEAQ. V was pared by 1 base and J by 3 bases, with 3 bases of the junction left unmatched. The chain's CDR3 is CASSLGLAGVYEQYF. The CDR3 nucleotides are TGTGCCAGCAGCTTAGGTCTAGCGGGGGTCTACGAGCAGTACTTC. The variable domain in full, with the rest retrieved from reference TRBV7-8 and TRBJ2-7, is GAGVSQSPRYKVAKRGQDVALRCDPISGHVSLFWYQQALGQGPEFLTYFQNEAQLDKSGLPSDRFFAERPEGSVSTLKIQRTQQEDSAVYLCASSLGLAGVYEQYFGPGTRLTVT.

The chain recombines TRBV6-5 with TRBJ2-6; possible D gene TRBD2, 5 bases. The CDR3 totals 15 residues. V shed 2 bases and J shed 0 bases, with 5 bases lying between them. The V gene's germline CDR1 is MNHEY and CDR2 SVGAGI. The CDR3 spells CASSYGLSGANVLTF. The CDR3 DNA sequence: TGTGCCAGCAGTTACGGACTCTCTGGGGCCAACGTCCTGACTTTC.

This clone appeared once. The V and J genes are TRBV5-1 and TRBJ2-1; 9 bases fit TRBD2. V lost 0 bases and J lost 9; bases outside the gene matches: 7. The CDR3 extends over 15 amino acids. Per the germline V gene, CDR1 is SGHRS and CDR2 is YFSETQ. The CDR3, as DNA: TGCGCCAGCAGCTTGGTTCCTAGCGGGAAGGGTGAGCAGTTCTTC. This gives the protein CASSLVPSGKGEQFF.

The chain links TRBV5-1 to TRBJ2-1; 8 bases align to TRBD1. V gave up 2 bases and J gave up 0 bases; unmatched junction bases: 7. The CDR3 covers 17 residues. Germline lookup yields CDR1 SGHRS and CDR2 YFSETQ. CDR3 sequence reads: CASSFVGTGGSYNEQFF. Written as DNA, the CDR3 is TGCGCCAGCAGCTTTGTAGGGACAGGCGGCTCCTACAATGAGCAGTTCTTC.

The chain carries TRBV15 and TRBJ2-7; 7 bases are a match to TRBD1. Per germline, CDR1 LNHNV and CDR2 YYDKDF (reference sequence). V lost 0 bases to trimming and J lost 2 bases; unmatched junction nucleotides: 19. The CDR3 is 20 amino acids. The DNA of the CDR3 is TGTGCCACCAGCAGAGATCGGACAGGTCACCCCACTGGAAGACCCTACGAGCAGTACTTC. Its protein product is CATSRDRTGHPTGRPYEQYF.

The chain is built from TRBV6-1 and TRBJ1-3, with D possibly matching TRBD1 (5 bases). This CDR3 spans 14 amino acids. Germline CDR1 is MNHNS and CDR2 is SASEGT. V lost 2 bases and J 14 bases, leaving 19 bases between the germline ends. DNA for the CDR3: TGTGCCAGCAGTGAAAGGGGACTGGGGTGGCGATTATATTTT. Translated: CASSERGLGWRLYF.

The chain combines TRBV7-3 with TRBJ1-6; tentative D call: TRBD1 (6 bases). V was trimmed by 2 bases and J by 7 bases, leaving 12 bases between them. CDR1 is SGHTA and CDR2 is FQGTGA in the germline V gene. The CDR3 sequence is 15 residues long. The CDR3 DNA reads as TGTGCCAGCAGCTTATCCAGGGGAGGGAATTCACCCCTCCACTTT. This encodes CASSLSRGGNSPLHF. Full variable domain (missing parts from reference TRBV7-3 and TRBJ1-6): GAGVSQTPSNKVTEKGKYVELRCDPISGHTALYWYRQSLGQGPEFLIYFQGTGAADDSGLPNDRFFAVRPEGSVSTLKIQRTERGDSAVYLCASSLSRGGNSPLHFGNGTRLTVT.

This clone was observed a single time. The V gene is TRBV29-1, the J gene TRBJ2-7; the D is unclear. V gave up 6 bases and J gave up 0 bases, with 12 bases separating them. This CDR3 contains 13 residues. CDR1 is SQVTM and CDR2 is ANQGSEA in the germline V gene. CDR3 loop: CSVADTSSYEQYF. CDR3 DNA: TGCAGCGTCGCAGACACAAGCTCCTACGAGCAGTACTTC.

The rearrangement joins TRBV11-2 to TRBJ1-2; 7 bases are shared with TRBD1. The V gene's germline CDR1 is SGHAT and CDR2 FQNNGV. CDR3 length: 17 amino acids. V shed 4 bases and J 0 bases; nucleotides not matched to a gene: 11. The CDR3 spells CASSSPAWTGTNYGYTF. The DNA for the CDR3 is TGTGCCAGCAGCTCTCCTGCCTGGACAGGAACTAACTATGGCTACACCTTC. Full variable domain (remainder filled in from reference TRBV11-2 and TRBJ1-2): EAGVAQSPRYKIIEKRQSVAFWCNPISGHATLYWYQQILGQGPKLLIQFQNNGVVDDSQLPKDRFSAERLKGVDSTLKIQPAKLEDSAVYLCASSSPAWTGTNYGYTFGSGTRLTVV.

This chain links TRBV10-1 with TRBJ2-7; 10 nucleotides match TRBD1. V shed 4 bases and J 10 bases; nucleotides not matched to a gene: 7. The CDR3 length is 13 residues. Germline V gene data show CDR1 as WNHNN and CDR2 as SYGVQD (reference sequence). CDR3 in amino acids: CASSGGTGAEQYF. CDR3 DNA: TGCGCCAGCAGTGGGGGGACAGGGGCGGAACAGTACTTC.

The V and J genes are TRBV2 and TRBJ1-6, with a weak D call TRBD1 (5 bases). V was pared by 3 bases and J by 11 bases, with 11 bases between. The germline CDR1 and CDR2 sequences are SNHLY and FYNNEI. This CDR3 is built from 13 residues. CDR3 amino acids: CASSDQGRAPLHF. The CDR3 DNA reads as TGTGCCAGCAGTGATCAGGGTCGAGCACCCCTCCACTTT.

This clone was observed a few times. This chain connects TRBV5-4 to TRBJ2-1; a weak D match, TRBD2 (5 bases). Trimming left V 5 bases short and J 4 bases short, with 16 bases between. The CDR3 is made up of 15 amino acids. The germline V gene encodes CDR1 SGHNT and CDR2 YYREEE (reference sequence). Written as DNA, the CDR3 is TGTGCCAGCAGGGGAATTTGGGAGAATTACAATGAGCAGTTCTTC. Its protein is CASRGIWENYNEQFF.

Here the CDR3 DNA reads TGTGCCAGCAGCTTAGGTTCGATGGGGCCCGGGGAGCTGTTTTTT. Its protein is CASSLGSMGPGELFF. The chain employs TRBV7-2 and TRBJ2-2; D is possibly TRBD1 (5 bases). V was cut by 1 base and J by 6 bases, with 12 bases left in between. CDR1 is SGHTA and CDR2 is FQGNSA in the germline V gene. This CDR3 region has 15 residues. The full variable domain, its missing parts supplied by reference TRBV7-2 and TRBJ2-2, is GAGVSQSPSNKVTEKGKDVELRCDPISGHTALYWYRQSLGQGLEFLIYFQGNSAPDKSGLPSDRFSAERTGGSVSTLTIQRTQQEDSAVYLCASSLGSMGPGELFFGEGSRLTVL.

This chain connects TRBV7-9 to TRBJ2-2; TRBD1 might be the D (5 bases). V was trimmed by 10 bases and J by 3 bases, leaving 18 bases between them. The V gene's germline CDR1 is SEHNR and CDR2 FQNEAQ (reference sequence). This CDR3 comprises 15 residues. The CDR3 protein is CATRAETVYTGELFF. For the CDR3, the DNA is TGTGCCACCCGGGCGGAGACAGTCTACACCGGGGAGCTGTTTTTT.

The chain carries TRBV14 and TRBJ2-3; no clear D gene. CDR3 length: 15 residues. Germline V CDR1 and CDR2: SGHDN, FVKESK. V lost 0 bases to trimming and J lost 5 bases, with 12 bases between them. The CDR3 DNA reads TGTGCCAGCAGCCAAGATCGAATAGCTGGAGATACGCAGTATTTT. As protein: CASSQDRIAGDTQYF.

The V and J genes are TRBV10-3 and TRBJ2-5; D perhaps matches TRBD2 (6 bases). The CDR3 length is 14 residues. CDR1 is ENHRY, CDR2 SYGVKD, per germline. Deletions cut 3 bases from V and 2 bases from J, with 10 bases between. This CDR3 reads CAISETRGQETQYF. The CDR3 DNA follows: TGTGCCATCAGTGAAACGCGGGGACAAGAGACCCAGTACTTC.

This clone has just one count. V and J are TRBV7-2 and TRBJ2-5; TRBD2 matches 9 bases. Losses at the gene ends were 11 bases for V and 2 bases for J; bases not matched to a gene: 6. The CDR3 has 13 amino acids. CDR1 SGHTA and CDR2 FQGNSA come from the germline V gene. In DNA, the CDR3 is TGTGCCTCGGGACTAGCCCTTCAAGAGACCCAGTACTTC. Translating it yields CASGLALQETQYF.

The chain uses TRBV5-6 and TRBJ1-6; no clear D gene. V lost 1 base and J lost 8, with 10 bases in between. CDR1 is SGHDT and CDR2 is YYEEEE in the germline V gene. The CDR3 is 14 amino acids. CDR3 in amino acids: CASSLRSVDSPLHF. In DNA, the CDR3 is TGTGCCAGCAGCTTGCGGTCGGTCGATTCACCCCTCCACTTT.